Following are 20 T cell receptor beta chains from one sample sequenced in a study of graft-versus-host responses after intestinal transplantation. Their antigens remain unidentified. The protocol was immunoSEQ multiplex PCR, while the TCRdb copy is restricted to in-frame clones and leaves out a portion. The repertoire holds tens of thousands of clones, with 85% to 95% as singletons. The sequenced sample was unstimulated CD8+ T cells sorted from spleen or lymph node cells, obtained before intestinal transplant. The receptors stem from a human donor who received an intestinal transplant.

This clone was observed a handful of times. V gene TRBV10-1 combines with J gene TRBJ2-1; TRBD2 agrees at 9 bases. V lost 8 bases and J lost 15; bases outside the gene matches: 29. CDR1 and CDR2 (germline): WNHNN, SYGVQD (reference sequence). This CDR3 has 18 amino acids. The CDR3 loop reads CASGGSWPDKAGGTYLFF. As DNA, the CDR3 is TGCGCCAGCGGTGGAAGTTGGCCCGATAAGGCGGGAGGGACCTACCTGTTCTTC.

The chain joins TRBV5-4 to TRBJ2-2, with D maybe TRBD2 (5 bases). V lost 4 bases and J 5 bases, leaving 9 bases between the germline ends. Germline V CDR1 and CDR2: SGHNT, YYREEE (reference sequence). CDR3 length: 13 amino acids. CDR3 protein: CASSPGGTGELFF. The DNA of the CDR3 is TGTGCCAGCAGCCCCGGAGGAACCGGGGAGCTGTTTTTT.

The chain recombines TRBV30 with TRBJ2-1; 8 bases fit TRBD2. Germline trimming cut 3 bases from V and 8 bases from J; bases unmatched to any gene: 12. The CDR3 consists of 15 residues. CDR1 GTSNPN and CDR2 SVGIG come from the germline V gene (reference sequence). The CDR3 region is CAWRQTSAGVYEQFF. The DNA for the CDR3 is TGTGCCTGGAGACAGACTAGCGCGGGTGTGTATGAGCAGTTCTTC.

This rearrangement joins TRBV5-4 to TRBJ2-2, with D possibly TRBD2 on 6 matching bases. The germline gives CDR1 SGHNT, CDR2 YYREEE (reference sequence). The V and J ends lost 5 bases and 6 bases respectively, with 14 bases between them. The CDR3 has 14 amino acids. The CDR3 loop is CASRKGGEAGELFF. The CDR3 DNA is TGTGCCAGCAGAAAAGGAGGGGAGGCCGGGGAGCTGTTTTTT.

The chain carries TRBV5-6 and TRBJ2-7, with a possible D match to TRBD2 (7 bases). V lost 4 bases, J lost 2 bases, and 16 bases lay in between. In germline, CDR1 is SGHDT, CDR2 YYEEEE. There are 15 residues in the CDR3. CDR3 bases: TGTGCCAGCAGCCCGGCGGGGGCCGAGGCCTACGAGCAGTACTTC. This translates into CASSPAGAEAYEQYF.

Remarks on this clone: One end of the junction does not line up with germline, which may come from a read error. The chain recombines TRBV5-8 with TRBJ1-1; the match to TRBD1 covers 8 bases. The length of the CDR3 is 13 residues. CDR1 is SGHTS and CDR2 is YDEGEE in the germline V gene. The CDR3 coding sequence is TGTGCCAGCAGCTACAGGGGGGACACTGAAGCCCTCTTT. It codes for CASSYRGDTEALF.

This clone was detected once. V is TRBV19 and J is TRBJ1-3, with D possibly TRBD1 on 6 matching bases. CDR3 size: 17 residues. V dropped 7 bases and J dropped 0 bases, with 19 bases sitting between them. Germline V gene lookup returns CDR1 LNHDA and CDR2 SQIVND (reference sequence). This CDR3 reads CASMRGQTPFSGNTIYF. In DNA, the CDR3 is TGTGCCAGTATGCGCGGACAGACTCCGTTCTCTGGAAACACCATATATTTT.

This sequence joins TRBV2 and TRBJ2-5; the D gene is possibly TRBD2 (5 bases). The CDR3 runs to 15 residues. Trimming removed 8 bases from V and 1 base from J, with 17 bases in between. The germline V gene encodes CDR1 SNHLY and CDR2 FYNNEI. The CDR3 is CASLLSLAFQETQYF. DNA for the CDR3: TGTGCCAGCCTCCTTAGTTTAGCGTTCCAAGAGACCCAGTACTTC. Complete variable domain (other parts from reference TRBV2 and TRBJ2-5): EPEVTQTPSHQVTQMGQEVILRCVPISNHLYFYWYRQILGQKVEFLVSFYNNEISEKSEIFDDQFSVERPDGSNFTLKIRSTKLEDSAMYFCASLLSLAFQETQYFGPGTRLLVL.

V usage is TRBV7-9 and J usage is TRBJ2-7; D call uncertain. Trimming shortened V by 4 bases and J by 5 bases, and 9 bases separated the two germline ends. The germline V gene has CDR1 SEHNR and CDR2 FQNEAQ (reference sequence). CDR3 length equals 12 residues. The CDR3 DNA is TGTGCCAGCAGCTCCCCGGTAGACGAGCAGTACTTC. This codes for CASSSPVDEQYF.

CDR3 DNA sequence: TGTGCCAGCAGCTCCCTTCCGGGAGGTAGCACAGATACGCAGTATTTT. Amino acid sequence: CASSSLPGGSTDTQYF. This chain joins TRBV27 and TRBJ2-3; 7 bases align to TRBD2. Trimming took 6 bases from V and 0 from J; bases not matched to a gene: 9. The CDR3 totals 16 residues. Germline loops: CDR1 MNHEY, CDR2 SMNVEV (reference sequence).

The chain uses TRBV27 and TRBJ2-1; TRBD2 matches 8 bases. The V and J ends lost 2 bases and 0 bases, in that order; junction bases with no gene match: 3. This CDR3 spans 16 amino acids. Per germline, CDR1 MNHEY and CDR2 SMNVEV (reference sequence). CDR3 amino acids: CASSLRLAGSYNEQFF. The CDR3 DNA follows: TGTGCCAGCAGTTTAAGGCTAGCGGGCTCCTACAATGAGCAGTTCTTC.

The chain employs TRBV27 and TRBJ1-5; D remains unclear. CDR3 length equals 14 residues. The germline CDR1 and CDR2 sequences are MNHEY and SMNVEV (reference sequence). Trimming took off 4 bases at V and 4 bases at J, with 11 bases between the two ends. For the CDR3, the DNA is TGTGCCAGCAGTTCTGGGAGGTCGAATCAGCCCCAGCATTTT. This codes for CASSSGRSNQPQHF.

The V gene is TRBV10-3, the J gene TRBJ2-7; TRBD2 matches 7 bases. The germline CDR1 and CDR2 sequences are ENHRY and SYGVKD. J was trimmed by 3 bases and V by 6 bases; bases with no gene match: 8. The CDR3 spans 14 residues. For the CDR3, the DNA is TGTGCCATCAGACCAGGGACTATAAGCTACGAGCAGTACTTC. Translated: CAIRPGTISYEQYF.

CDR3 sequence reads: CASSQITRYEQYF. The DNA for the CDR3 is TGCGCCAGCAGCCAAATTACTAGGTACGAGCAGTACTTC. The chain recombines TRBV4-1 with TRBJ2-7; possible D gene TRBD2, 5 bases. There are 13 residues in the CDR3. The germline V gene has CDR1 MGHRA and CDR2 YSYEKL. With 2 bases removed from V and 4 bases from J, the gap between germline ends came to 9 bases.

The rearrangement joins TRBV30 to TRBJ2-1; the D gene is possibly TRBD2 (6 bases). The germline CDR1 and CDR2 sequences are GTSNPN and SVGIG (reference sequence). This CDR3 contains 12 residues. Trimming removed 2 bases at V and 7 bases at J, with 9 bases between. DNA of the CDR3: TGTGCCTGGAGTCCGACTAGTAATGAGCAGTTCTTC. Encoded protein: CAWSPTSNEQFF.

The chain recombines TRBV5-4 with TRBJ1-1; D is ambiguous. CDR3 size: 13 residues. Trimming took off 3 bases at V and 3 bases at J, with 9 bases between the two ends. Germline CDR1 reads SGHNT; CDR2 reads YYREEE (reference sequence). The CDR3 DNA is TGTGCCAGCAGCTACTGGAGAGACACTGAAGCTTTCTTT. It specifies CASSYWRDTEAFF. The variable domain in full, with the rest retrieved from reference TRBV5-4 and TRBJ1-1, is ETGVTQSPTHLIKTRGQQVTLRCSSQSGHNTVSWYQQALGQGPQFIFQYYREEENGRGNFPPRFSGLQFPNYSSELNVNALELDDSALYLCASSYWRDTEAFFGQGTRLTVV.

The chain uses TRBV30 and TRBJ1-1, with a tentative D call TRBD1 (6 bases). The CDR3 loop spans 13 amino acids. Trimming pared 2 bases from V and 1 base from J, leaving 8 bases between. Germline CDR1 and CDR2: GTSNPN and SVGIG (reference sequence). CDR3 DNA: TGTGCCTGGAGTAGGACAGCGAACACTGAAGCTTTCTTT. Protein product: CAWSRTANTEAFF.

CDR3 sequence reads: CAWSLGAGGLYEQYF. The CDR3 DNA reads as TGTGCCTGGAGTCTGGGAGCGGGGGGGTTGTACGAGCAGTACTTC. J is TRBJ2-5 and V is TRBV30; 10 bases agree with TRBD2. The J call may be wrong; the DNA end is better matched by TRBJ2-7. CDR1 GTSNPN and CDR2 SVGIG come from the germline V gene (reference sequence). The CDR3 covers 15 residues.

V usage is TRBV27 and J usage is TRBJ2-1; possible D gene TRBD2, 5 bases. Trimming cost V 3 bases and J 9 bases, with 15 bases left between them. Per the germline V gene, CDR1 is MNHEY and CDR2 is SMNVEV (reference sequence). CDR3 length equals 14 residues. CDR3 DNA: TGTGCCAGCAGTTTCCCCGGAGGAGGCACTGAGCAGTTCTTC. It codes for CASSFPGGGTEQFF.

Here the CDR3 reads CASSQNTNQPQHF. As DNA, the CDR3 is TGTGCCAGCAGCCAGAATACAAATCAGCCCCAGCATTTT. The J gene is TRBJ1-5, the V gene TRBV7-8; no definite D call. The germline V and J ends were trimmed by 5 bases and 4 bases, with 9 bases remaining between them. This CDR3 is 13 amino acids long. Germline CDR1 is SGHVS and CDR2 is FQNEAQ. The full variable domain, with the rest looked up from reference TRBV7-8 and TRBJ1-5, is GAGVSQSPRYKVAKRGQDVALRCDPISGHVSLFWYQQALGQGPEFLTYFQNEAQLDKSGLPSDRFFAERPEGSVSTLKIQRTQQEDSAVYLCASSQNTNQPQHFGDGTRLSIL.